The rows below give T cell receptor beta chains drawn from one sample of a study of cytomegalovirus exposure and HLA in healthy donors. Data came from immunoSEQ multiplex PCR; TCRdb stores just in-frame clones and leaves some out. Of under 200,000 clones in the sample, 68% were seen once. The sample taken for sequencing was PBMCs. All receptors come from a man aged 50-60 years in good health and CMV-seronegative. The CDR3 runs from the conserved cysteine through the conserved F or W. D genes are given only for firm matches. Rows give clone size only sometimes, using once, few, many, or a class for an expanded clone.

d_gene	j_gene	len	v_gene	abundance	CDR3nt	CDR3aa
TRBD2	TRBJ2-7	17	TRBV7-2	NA	TGTGCCAGCAGCGCAACTAGCGGGGGCCCCTCGAGGAACGAGCAGTACTTC	CASSATSGGPSRNEQYF
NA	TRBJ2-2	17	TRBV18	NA	TGTGCCAGCTCACCAAATGTGGCGGGCAGTTCCACCGGGGAGCTGTTTTTT	CASSPNVAGSSTGELFF
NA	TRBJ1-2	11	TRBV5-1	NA	TGCGCCAGCAGCTTCGGGGGTGGCTACACCTTC	CASSFGGGYTF
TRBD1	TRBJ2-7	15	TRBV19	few	TGTGCCAGTAGTTCCCAGGGGACAGCGTCCTACGAGCAGTACTTC	CASSSQGTASYEQYF
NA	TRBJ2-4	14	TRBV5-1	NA	TGCGCCAGCAGCACGGGACTCCCAAAGGGCATTCAGTACTTC	CASSTGLPKGIQYF
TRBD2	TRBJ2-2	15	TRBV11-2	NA	TGTGCCGTTCGGTTAGCGGGGGGTCTCACCGGGGAGCTGTTTTTT	CAVRLAGGLTGELFF
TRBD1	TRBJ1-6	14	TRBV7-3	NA	TGTGCCAGCAGCATTGACAGGGGGCCTTCACCCCTCCACTTT	CASSIDRGPSPLHF
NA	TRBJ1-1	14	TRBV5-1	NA	TGCGCCAGCAGAACTGGGGGAGGGGTCACAGAAGCTTTCTTT	CASRTGGGVTEAFF
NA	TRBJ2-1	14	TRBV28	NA	TGTGCCAGCAGTTTAGACAATTCCTACAATGAGCAGTTCTTC	CASSLDNSYNEQFF
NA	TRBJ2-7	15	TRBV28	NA	TGTGCCAGCAGTCCCGACAGGGTAGGGACTGACGAGCAGTACTTC	CASSPDRVGTDEQYF
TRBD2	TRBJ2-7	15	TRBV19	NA	TGTGCCAGTAGTTCTTGGACTAGCGGGGCCGGCGAGCAGTACTTC	CASSSWTSGAGEQYF
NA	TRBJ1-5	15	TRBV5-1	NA	TGCGCCGGCAGCTTGGGGGGGGACTTCAATCAGCCCCAGCATTTT	CAGSLGGDFNQPQHF
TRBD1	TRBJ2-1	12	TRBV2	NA	TGTGCCAGCAGTATTGGACAGGGGGCCCCGTTCTTC	CASSIGQGAPFF
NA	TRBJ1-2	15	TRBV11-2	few	TGTGCCAGCAGCTTAGTATTGGGGAGTTCACATGGCTACACCTTC	CASSLVLGSSHGYTF
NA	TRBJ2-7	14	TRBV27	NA	TGTGCCAGCAGTCCTCAGACACCCCCCTACGAGCAGTACTTC	CASSPQTPPYEQYF
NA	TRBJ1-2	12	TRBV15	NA	TGTGCCACCAGCACCACAGGGACGGGCTACACCTTC	CATSTTGTGYTF
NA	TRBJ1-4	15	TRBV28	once	TGTGCCAGCAGTTTGGGGGGGGGCTTGGATGAAAAACTGTTTTTT	CASSLGGGLDEKLFF
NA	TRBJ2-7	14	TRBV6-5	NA	TGTGCCAGCAGTCCCGGGGGAACGGTCCACGAGCAGTACTTC	CASSPGGTVHEQYF
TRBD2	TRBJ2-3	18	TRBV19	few	TGTGCCAGTAGTATAGATCTATACGGGACGGGAGGAACAGATACGCAGTATTTT	CASSIDLYGTGGTDTQYF
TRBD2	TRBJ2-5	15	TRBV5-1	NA	TGCGCCAGCAGCAACCCTAGCGGGGCGTGGGAGACCCAGTACTTC	CASSNPSGAWETQYF
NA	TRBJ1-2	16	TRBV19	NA	TGTGCCAGTAGTATGGGGAACGGACAGAGGAACTATGGCTACACCTTC	CASSMGNGQRNYGYTF
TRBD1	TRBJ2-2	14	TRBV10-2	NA	TGCGCCAGCAGCCAAGGGGGCGACACCGGGGAGCTGTTTTTT	CASSQGGDTGELFF